The 18 T cell receptor beta chains given below trace back to one sample, sequenced in a study of OX40 agonist ivuxolimab in advanced cancers. Assay: immunoSEQ multiplex PCR; the TCRdb copy retains only in-frame clones and omits some. The sample includes 26,000 or so clones, around 90% of them seen just once. Sequences were derived from CD4+ or CD8+ T cells sorted from blood, sampled in a trial of the OX40 agonist ivuxolimab. These receptors were obtained from an adult with an advanced solid tumor such as melanoma, head and neck, liver or kidney cancer.

The chain carries TRBV7-4 and TRBJ2-1; D perhaps matches TRBD1 (6 bases). The CDR3 runs to 17 residues. Trimming left V 0 bases short and J 0 bases short, with 12 bases between. Looked up from germline, CDR1 is SGHVT and CDR2 is SQSDAQ. The CDR3 sequence: CASSLAGHPSSYNEQFF. DNA of the CDR3: TGTGCCAGCAGCTTAGCGGGACACCCCAGCTCCTACAATGAGCAGTTCTTC. The full variable domain, in which reference TRBV7-4 and TRBJ2-1 provide the parts outside the CDR3, is GAGVSQSPRYKVAKRGRDVALRCDSISGHVTLYWYRQTLGQGSEVLTYSQSDAQRDKSGRPSGRFSAERPERSVSTLKIQRTEQGDSAVYLCASSLAGHPSSYNEQFFGPGTRLTVL.

The gene calls are TRBV6-6 and TRBJ2-7, with TRBD1 identical over 9 bases. Germline V CDR1 and CDR2: MNHNY, SVGAGI (reference sequence). The junction had 2 bases not matched to a gene; V was cut back by 2 bases and J by 3 bases. This CDR3 has 14 residues. CDR3 nucleotides: TGTGCCAGCAGTTACCGGGACAGGGACTACGAGCAGTACTTC. Its protein product is CASSYRDRDYEQYF.

The gene calls are TRBV15 and TRBJ2-3, with 8 bases identical to TRBD1. Germline CDR1 LNHNV, CDR2 YYDKDF (reference sequence). V gave up 2 bases and J gave up 5 bases; unmatched junction bases: 12. The CDR3 has 17 residues. The CDR3 nucleotides read TGTGCCACCAGCAGATTAGGGATGACAGGGGTTGGAGATACGCAGTATTTT. This encodes CATSRLGMTGVGDTQYF.

The chain joins TRBV27 to TRBJ2-1; 14 bases are shared with TRBD2. The CDR3 is 16 amino acids. V shed 7 bases and J 15 bases; nucleotides not matched to a gene: 17. CDR1 and CDR2 from the germline V gene are MNHEY and SMNVEV (reference sequence). The DNA of the CDR3 is TGTGCCAGCACCGCCTCCGGGACTAGCGGGAGCGGTCCCTTGTTCTTC. Its protein product is CASTASGTSGSGPLFF.

The chain joins TRBV7-9 to TRBJ2-7; 11 nucleotides line up with TRBD2. The CDR3 extends over 16 amino acids. The junction had 4 bases not matched to a gene; V was cut back by 0 bases and J by 3 bases. CDR1 and CDR2 (germline): SEHNR, FQNEAQ (reference sequence). CDR3 loop: CASSLAPGTSGYEQYF. CDR3 DNA: TGTGCCAGCAGCTTAGCCCCAGGGACTAGCGGCTACGAGCAGTACTTC.

The chain has TRBV19 and TRBJ1-5, with 10 nucleotides matching TRBD1. V shed 10 bases, J shed 5 bases, and the junction held 5 bases outside the gene matches. This CDR3 is 13 amino acids long. CDR1 is LNHDA and CDR2 is SQIVND in the germline V gene (reference sequence). The CDR3 sequence is CATSTGGHQPQHF. The CDR3, as DNA: TGTGCCACCTCGACAGGGGGCCATCAGCCCCAGCATTTT.

This sequence joins TRBV6-1 and TRBJ1-4, with no clear D. The germline CDR1 and CDR2 sequences are MNHNS and SASEGT. Trimming stripped 5 bases from V and 8 bases from J, with 3 bases between. There are 10 residues in the CDR3. The CDR3 region is CASSKEKLFF. Here the CDR3 DNA reads TGTGCCAGCAGTAAGGAAAAACTGTTTTTT.

The CDR3, as DNA: TGTGCCAGCAGTTATGGGGTGACAAACACCGGGGAGCTGTTTTTT. Translation gives CASSYGVTNTGELFF. V usage is TRBV6-5 and J usage is TRBJ2-2; D not resolved. The CDR3 is made up of 15 amino acids. Between the trimmed V and J ends, which lost 3 bases and 2 bases, there was a span of 10 bases. Germline V lookup: CDR1 MNHEY, CDR2 SVGAGI.

The chain combines TRBV5-6 with TRBJ2-2; 10 positions match TRBD1. The CDR3 extends over 16 amino acids. V shed 3 bases, J shed 7 bases, and the junction held 9 bases outside the gene matches. CDR1 is SGHDT, CDR2 YYEEEE, per germline. CDR3 sequence (DNA): TGTGCCAGCAGCTCGGGACAGGGGATGGTCTACGGGGAGCTGTTTTTT. Translation: CASSSGQGMVYGELFF.

This chain joins TRBV6-1 and TRBJ2-3; D may correspond to TRBD1 or TRBD2 (5 bases each). Germline V gene sequence: CDR1 MNHNS, CDR2 SASEGT. The CDR3 contains 15 residues. With 8 bases removed from V and 2 bases from J, the gap between germline ends came to 17 bases. The CDR3 loop reads CASQILQEATDTQYF. The CDR3 DNA is TGTGCCAGCCAGATCTTACAGGAGGCCACAGATACGCAGTATTTT.

J is TRBJ1-4 and V is TRBV28, with D possibly TRBD1 on 6 matching bases. CDR3 length equals 17 residues. Deletions cut 0 bases from V and 10 bases from J, with 21 bases between. Germline CDR1 reads MDHEN; CDR2 reads SYDVKM. The chain's CDR3 is CASSLWGAEPTKGKLFF. CDR3 DNA: TGTGCCAGCAGTTTATGGGGGGCAGAGCCTACTAAAGGAAAACTGTTTTTT.

This chain links TRBV11-2 with TRBJ1-5; 10 bases fit TRBD1. This CDR3 has 17 amino acids. Germline V gene sequence: CDR1 SGHAT, CDR2 FQNNGV. The V gene end was trimmed by 1 base and the J gene end by 7 bases; junction bases not matched to a gene: 10. The DNA for the CDR3 is TGTGCCAGCAGCTTAGGCACCGGGACAGGGGTTTGGCAGCCCCAGCATTTT. This gives the protein CASSLGTGTGVWQPQHF.

Concerning this clone itself: This specimen includes other DNA sequences encoding the same CDR3. This chain links TRBV27 with TRBJ2-1; tentatively, D is TRBD1 (5 bases). Trimming left V 2 bases short and J 1 base short, with 9 bases between. This CDR3 has 15 amino acids. CDR1 and CDR2 from the germline V gene are MNHEY and SMNVEV (reference sequence). CDR3 sequence: CASSLRGGSYNEQFF. The CDR3 DNA follows: TGTGCCAGCAGTTTAAGGGGCGGATCCTACAATGAGCAGTTCTTC.

J is TRBJ2-7 and V is TRBV4-1; TRBD2 matches 10 bases. V gave up 0 bases and J gave up 3 bases; unmatched junction bases: 17. The V gene's germline CDR1 is MGHRA and CDR2 YSYEKL. The CDR3 extends over 20 amino acids. The CDR3 DNA follows: TGCGCCAGCAGCCAAGAAACGACCCGTACGGAAGCGGGAGGGCTCTACGAGCAGTACTTC. Its protein product is CASSQETTRTEAGGLYEQYF.

This clone ranks as medium-sized (0.01 to 0.1%). The chain links TRBV29-1 to TRBJ2-1; unclear D gene. The CDR3 is made up of 13 amino acids. CDR1 and CDR2 (germline): SQVTM, ANQGSEA. Trimming cost V 4 bases and J 0 bases, with 7 bases left between them. The CDR3 sequence: CSVGQSSYNEQFF. Written as DNA, the CDR3 is TGCAGCGTTGGGCAGAGCTCCTACAATGAGCAGTTCTTC.

V and J are TRBV6-1 and TRBJ2-7, with 8 bases identical to TRBD2. After removal of 1 base from V and 4 bases from J, the junction contained 6 bases not matched to a gene. The CDR3 sequence is 15 residues long. Per the germline V gene, CDR1 is MNHNS and CDR2 is SASEGT. Here the CDR3 reads CASSEGAGGGYEQYF. DNA for the CDR3: TGTGCCAGCAGTGAAGGGGCGGGAGGTGGGTACGAGCAGTACTTC.

This clone was recorded once. The V and J genes are TRBV28 and TRBJ2-7; a weak D match, TRBD2 (5 bases). From germline, CDR1 is MDHEN and CDR2 SYDVKM. V was pared by 4 bases and J by 0 bases, with 13 bases between. CDR3 length: 15 residues. CDR3 amino acids: CASSYSGLSSYEQYF. CDR3 DNA sequence: TGTGCCAGCAGTTATTCCGGACTCAGCTCCTACGAGCAGTACTTC.

The chain uses TRBV2 and TRBJ1-1, with unresolved D. The V end was cut by 3 bases, the J end by 11 bases, with 16 bases between. The CDR3 sequence is 13 residues long. Germline values: CDR1 SNHLY, CDR2 FYNNEI. The CDR3 nucleotides are TGTGCCAGCAGTGACTGGGAACCTTTTCTGGCTTTCTTT. Protein: CASSDWEPFLAFF.